The 17 T cell receptor beta chains below all came from one sample that was sequenced in a study of blood T cell repertoires in COVID-19. Libraries were prepared by immunoSEQ multiplex PCR; TCRdb keeps only in-frame clonotypes and omits some of them. The sample carries about 370,000 clones, around 90% recorded once. The sample was peripheral blood. The receptors stem from a woman in her 30s with COVID-19, enrolled during active disease.

The V gene is TRBV15, the J gene TRBJ1-1; D is unresolved. The V end lost 0 bases, the J end lost 4 bases, and 15 bases lay between the germline ends. The CDR3 totals 16 residues. The germline gives CDR1 LNHNV, CDR2 YYDKDF (reference sequence). CDR3 DNA sequence: TGTGCCACCAGCAGAGATCGGGAGGTCCTGGGCACTGAAGCTTTCTTT. This gives the protein CATSRDREVLGTEAFF.

The gene calls are TRBV6-2 or TRBV6-3 and TRBJ2-7, with a weak D call TRBD1 (5 bases). CDR3 length: 12 amino acids. V was cut by 5 bases and J by 1 base, with 6 bases left in between. Germline V lookup: CDR1 MNHEY, CDR2 SVGEGT. The CDR3 nucleotides are TGTGCCAGCAGTGACAGATCCTACGAGCAGTACTTC. Amino acids: CASSDRSYEQYF.

The gene calls are TRBV5-1 and TRBJ2-5, with D possibly matching TRBD1 (6 bases). Trimming left V 4 bases short and J 0 bases short, with 16 bases between. This CDR3 contains 16 residues. From germline, CDR1 is SGHRS and CDR2 YFSETQ. CDR3 loop: CASSATTTGYQETQYF. The CDR3 DNA sequence: TGCGCCAGCAGCGCAACAACGACAGGATACCAAGAGACCCAGTACTTC.

The chain links TRBV21-1 to TRBJ2-7; TRBD1 was called by the table and not checked on the DNA. TRBV21-1 is annotated as a pseudogene. This CDR3 comprises 13 residues. The CDR3 reads CASSQTGVCEQYV. DNA of the CDR3: TGTGCCAGCAGCCAAACAGGGGTCTGCGAGCAGTACGTC.

The chain joins TRBV10-3 to TRBJ2-2, with 7 bases matching TRBD1. The germline gives CDR1 ENHRY, CDR2 SYGVKD. This CDR3 comprises 13 residues. V dropped 9 bases and J dropped 7; count of bases not matched to a gene: 8. CDR3 region: CAIGQAPGGELFF. The DNA for the CDR3 is TGTGCCATAGGACAGGCCCCCGGCGGGGAGCTGTTTTTT.

This sequence joins TRBV6-6 and TRBJ2-5; TRBD2 matches at 9 bases. Per germline, CDR1 MNHNY and CDR2 SVGAGI (reference sequence). The CDR3 has 13 residues. V lost 7 bases to trimming and J lost 3 bases; unmatched junction nucleotides: 3. CDR3 sequence reads: CASKRGAEETQYF. Here the CDR3 DNA reads TGTGCCAGCAAGCGGGGGGCCGAAGAGACCCAGTACTTC.

The chain combines TRBV5-4 with TRBJ2-1; TRBD2 aligns across 7 bases. CDR1 and CDR2 (germline): SGHNT, YYREEE (reference sequence). V gave up 0 bases and J gave up 4 bases; unmatched junction bases: 7. This CDR3 is 16 amino acids long. CDR3 coding DNA: TGTGCCAGCAGCTTGGCTACTAGCGCCGCGTACAATGAGCAGTTCTTC. This sequence encodes CASSLATSAAYNEQFF.

This clone was seen more than once but under ten times. The V and J genes are TRBV19 and TRBJ1-2, with D possibly matching TRBD1 (5 bases). The CDR3 covers 13 residues. The V and J ends lost 5 bases and 7 bases respectively, with 14 bases between them. The germline V gene has CDR1 LNHDA and CDR2 SQIVND (reference sequence). CDR3 in DNA: TGTGCCAGTAGTCTCCGCAGGGAGGTTGGCTACACCTTC. Its translation: CASSLRREVGYTF.

Concerning this clone: The same CDR3 arises from other DNA sequences in this sample as well. The rearrangement links TRBV19 to TRBJ2-5; 9 nucleotides align to TRBD1. The germline V gene encodes CDR1 LNHDA and CDR2 SQIVND (reference sequence). V shed 3 bases and J 2 bases; nucleotides not matched to a gene: 1. The CDR3 covers 14 residues. CDR3: CASSIGTGQETQYF. CDR3 in DNA: TGTGCCAGTAGTATTGGGACAGGGCAAGAGACCCAGTACTTC. The whole variable domain, remainder taken from reference TRBV19 and TRBJ2-5, is DGGITQSPKYLFRKEGQNVTLSCEQNLNHDAMYWYRQDPGQGLRLIYYSQIVNDFQKGDIAEGYSVSREKKESFPLTVTSAQKNPTAFYLCASSIGTGQETQYFGPGTRLLVL.

J is TRBJ2-5 and V is TRBV7-9; D is unresolved. Trimming cost V 1 base and J 4 bases, with 7 bases left between them. The length of the CDR3 is 13 residues. Germline lookup yields CDR1 SEHNR and CDR2 FQNEAQ (reference sequence). CDR3 loop: CASSLEQLETQYF. CDR3 sequence (DNA): TGTGCCAGCAGCTTAGAACAGCTAGAGACCCAGTACTTC.

Only one count was recorded for this clone. The chain employs TRBV21-1 and TRBJ2-1; TRBD1, the D gene given by the table, was not confirmed from the DNA. TRBV21-1 is designated a pseudogene. The CDR3 is 14 amino acids. The DNA for the CDR3 is TGTGCCACCTCCCGGGACAGCGAGTACAATGAGCAGTTCTTC. This sequence encodes CATSRDSEYNEQFF.

The chain links TRBV2 to TRBJ2-5; 7 nucleotides match TRBD2. This CDR3 has 16 residues. Germline assignment: CDR1 SNHLY and CDR2 FYNNEI. The J segment lost 1 base and the V segment lost 5 bases, leaving 10 bases of the junction unmatched. The CDR3 is CASSTPAGSLQETQYF. CDR3 in DNA: TGTGCCAGCAGTACTCCAGCGGGATCTCTCCAAGAGACCCAGTACTTC.

The chain is built from TRBV30 and TRBJ1-1; 7 bases are a match to TRBD1. Germline lookup yields CDR1 GTSNPN and CDR2 SVGIG (reference sequence). The length of the CDR3 is 11 residues. Trimming cost V 8 bases and J 1 base; bases outside gene matches: 1. In DNA form, the CDR3 reads TGTGCCGGGACAGAGAACACTGAAGCTTTCTTT. Protein sequence: CAGTENTEAFF.

This sequence joins TRBV7-9 and TRBJ2-5; unclear D gene. Germline CDR1 and CDR2: SEHNR and FQNEAQ (reference sequence). This CDR3 region has 15 residues. Trimming pared 5 bases from V and 3 bases from J, leaving 16 bases between. The chain's CDR3 is CASSRMRRREETQYF. The CDR3 DNA reads as TGTGCCAGCAGCCGAATGCGGCGGCGAGAAGAGACCCAGTACTTC. The full variable domain, its missing parts supplied by reference TRBV7-9 and TRBJ2-5, is DTGVSQNPRHKITKRGQNVTFRCDPISEHNRLYWYRQTLGQGPEFLTYFQNEAQLEKSRLLSDRFSAERPKGSFSTLEIQRTEQGDSAMYLCASSRMRRREETQYFGPGTRLLVL.

The rearrangement joins TRBV6-5 to TRBJ1-1, with a tentative D call TRBD1 (5 bases). The CDR3 is 14 amino acids. The V and J ends lost 4 bases and 3 bases respectively, with 12 bases between them. Per the germline V gene, CDR1 is MNHEY and CDR2 is SVGAGI. The CDR3 protein is CASSSTVRHTEAFF. In DNA form, the CDR3 reads TGTGCCAGCAGTTCGACAGTTCGTCACACTGAAGCTTTCTTT.

The chain links TRBV12-5 to TRBJ1-5; 12 positions agree with TRBD1. This CDR3 has 19 residues. V lost 0 bases and J lost 1; bases outside the gene matches: 7. Per germline, CDR1 LGHNT and CDR2 FRNRAP. The CDR3 coding sequence is TGTGCTAGTGGTTTGGTTGAGGGACAGGGGGCGAGAAGCAATCAGCCCCAGCATTTT. It yields the protein CASGLVEGQGARSNQPQHF.

The CDR3 sequence is CASSLGDRNNEQFF. The CDR3 DNA sequence: TGTGCCAGCAGTTTAGGGGACAGAAACAATGAGCAGTTCTTC. The chain has TRBV28 and TRBJ2-1; the match to TRBD1 covers 7 bases. V lost 2 bases to trimming and J lost 5 bases; unmatched junction nucleotides: 3. Per germline, CDR1 MDHEN and CDR2 SYDVKM. The CDR3 length is 14 residues.